The source of this TCR beta chain is a study of T cells in Graves' hyperthyroidism and ophthalmopathy. In its sample, this clonotype was seen many times. V was clipped by 3 bases and J by 7 bases; unmatched bases: 8. The CDR3 spans 14 residues. RNA transcripts provided the source from which TCR beta CDR3 regions were amplified. The study used the HTBI primer set for a first-round RT-PCR of the TCR CDR3. TCRdb re-derived calls from the multiplex PCR reads in MiXCR, one entry per CDR3 protein. The data show 560,000 or so distinct CDR3 sequences, nearly 20% seen once. The clonotype was recovered from a man aged 40-49 years with Graves' ophthalmopathy. The J gene is TRBJ2-5, the V gene TRBV12-3 or TRBV12-4, with 7 bases identical to TRBD2. Sequencing used blood. This CDR3 reads CASSFGGTHGTQYF. DNA of the CDR3: TGTGCCAGCAGTTTCGGGGGGACCCACGGGACCCAGTACTTC.